These 12 T cell receptor beta chains were sequenced from one sample in a study of blood T cell repertoires in COVID-19. Sequencing used immunoSEQ multiplex PCR; TCRdb keeps in-frame clones, though not all of them. The sample yields some 150,000 clones, about nine tenths seen once. Sequencing was done on a sample of peripheral blood. All receptors derive from a woman aged 55-75 years who had recovered from COVID-19.

This clone has only one observation. The V and J genes are TRBV7-2 and TRBJ2-1; unclear D gene. Trimming stripped 4 bases from V and 4 bases from J, with 8 bases between. The length of the CDR3 is 13 residues. Germline V gene sequence: CDR1 SGHTA, CDR2 FQGNSA. This CDR3 reads CASSSQLYNEQFF. Written as DNA, the CDR3 is TGTGCCAGCAGCTCACAGCTGTACAATGAGCAGTTCTTC.

This clone was seen only once. V usage is TRBV6-5 and J usage is TRBJ1-5; possibly TRBD1 for D (5 bases). The CDR3 has 14 amino acids. V shed 6 bases and J shed 7 bases, with 16 bases lying between them. CDR1 and CDR2 from the germline V gene are MNHEY and SVGAGI. The CDR3 protein is CASRGWGEEQPQHF. CDR3 bases: TGTGCCAGCAGGGGATGGGGGGAAGAGCAGCCCCAGCATTTT.

J is TRBJ2-5 and V is TRBV7-9, with 12 positions matching TRBD1. The trim removed 4 bases at V and 4 bases at J, leaving 4 bases unmatched. The V gene's germline CDR1 is SEHNR and CDR2 FQNEAQ (reference sequence). The CDR3 covers 15 residues. CDR3 in DNA: TGTGCCAGCAGCTCTGGGACAGGGGGCAGAGAGACCCAGTACTTC. Its protein is CASSSGTGGRETQYF.

This sequence joins TRBV4-1 and TRBJ2-5; 8 nucleotides line up with TRBD2. Germline V gene lookup returns CDR1 MGHRA and CDR2 YSYEKL. The CDR3 sequence is 16 residues long. J lost 1 base, V lost 0 bases, and 4 bases had no gene match. In DNA, the CDR3 is TGCGCCAGCAGCCAAGATCCGGGGACTAGCCAAGAGACCCAGTACTTC. The encoded protein is CASSQDPGTSQETQYF.

This chain links TRBV18 with TRBJ1-5; D perhaps matches TRBD1 (5 bases). Germline V gives CDR1 KGHSH, CDR2 LQKENI. This CDR3 comprises 15 residues. Trimming took off 5 bases at V and 1 base at J, with 12 bases between the two ends. The CDR3 spells CASSSGFWSNQPQHF. The DNA of the CDR3 is TGTGCCAGCTCATCAGGGTTTTGGAGCAATCAGCCCCAGCATTTT. The full variable domain, rest sourced from reference TRBV18 and TRBJ1-5, is NAGVMQNPRHLVRRRGQEARLRCSPMKGHSHVYWYRQLPEEGLKFMVYLQKENIIDESGMPKERFSAEFPKEGPSILRIQQVVRGDSAAYFCASSSGFWSNQPQHFGDGTRLSIL.

V gene TRBV11-2 combines with J gene TRBJ2-7; D gene unclear. The CDR3 contains 14 residues. Germline V gene sequence: CDR1 SGHAT, CDR2 FQNNGV. The V end was cut by 5 bases, the J end by 3 bases, with 14 bases between. The CDR3, as DNA: TGTGCCAGCAGCCGAGCCGCCTCCCACTACGAGCAGTACTTC. It encodes CASSRAASHYEQYF.

V is TRBV10-3 and J is TRBJ2-2; 9 bases align to TRBD1. The trim removed 3 bases at V and 6 bases at J, leaving 8 bases unmatched. The CDR3 contains 16 residues. CDR1 and CDR2 (germline): ENHRY, SYGVKD. The DNA for the CDR3 is TGTGCCATCAGTGATTTGGACAGGGGTGATCCCGGGGAGCTGTTTTTT. It codes for CAISDLDRGDPGELFF.

V and J are TRBV6-5 and TRBJ1-6, with D perhaps TRBD1 (6 bases). V lost 8 bases and J 4 bases, leaving 15 bases between the germline ends. CDR1 MNHEY and CDR2 SVGAGI come from the germline V gene. This CDR3 comprises 15 residues. In nucleotides, the CDR3 is TGTGCCAGCGGGGGGGGCCCGGAATATAATTCACCCCTCCACTTT. Translated: CASGGGPEYNSPLHF.

The chain carries TRBV6-1 and TRBJ1-5; possibly TRBD1 for D (6 bases). V lost 0 bases to trimming and J lost 7 bases, with 19 bases between them. This CDR3 spans 17 amino acids. CDR1 is MNHNS and CDR2 is SASEGT in the germline V gene. CDR3 amino acids: CASSEAIWAGDTQPQHF. The DNA of the CDR3 is TGTGCCAGCAGTGAAGCTATTTGGGCAGGGGATACGCAGCCCCAGCATTTT.

The chain couples TRBV11-1 to TRBJ1-4, with D maybe TRBD1 (6 bases). Germline V gene lookup returns CDR1 SGHAT and CDR2 FQDESV (reference sequence). There are 14 residues in the CDR3. V gave up 5 bases and J gave up 4 bases, with 11 bases separating them. Written as DNA, the CDR3 is TGTGCCAGCAGCGACAGGAGGCGTAATGAAAAACTGTTTTTT. This sequence encodes CASSDRRRNEKLFF.

The count of this clone is one. The chain is built from TRBV14 and TRBJ1-1, with a weak D call TRBD1 (6 bases). CDR1 and CDR2 from the germline V gene are SGHDN and FVKESK. V lost 2 bases to trimming and J lost 7 bases, with 17 bases between them. This CDR3 is built from 15 residues. CDR3: CASSQINRESLEAFF. The CDR3 DNA reads as TGTGCCAGCAGCCAAATTAACAGGGAGTCTCTTGAAGCTTTCTTT.

CDR3 residues: CASSVVPGGTDTQYF. The CDR3 DNA reads TGTGCCAGCAGCGTAGTCCCAGGGGGCACAGATACGCAGTATTTT. V and J are TRBV9 and TRBJ2-3; perhaps TRBD1 as D (6 bases). This CDR3 comprises 15 residues. V was pared by 0 bases and J by 1 base, with 9 bases between. CDR1 SGDLS and CDR2 YYNGEE come from the germline V gene.